A selection of T cell receptor beta chains follows, all from one sample in a study of blood T cells in healthy people across ages. TCRdb processed the 5' RACE reads anew with MiXCR; each CDR3 protein has one entry. The sample contains just over 800,000 distinct CDR3 sequences, around 62% of which appear only once. Specimen: blood. Receptors originate from a man aged 30 to 45 in good health. Both conserved end residues are part of each CDR3. D genes are given only for firm matches. Not all rows give a size; the values are once, few, many and, for expanded clones, a class.

>TRBD2|TRBJ2-3|TRBV7-2|.
TGTGCCAGCAGCCTCCCCCAGCGGGGGGGAATCACAGATACGCAGTATTTT
CASSLPQRGGITDTQYF
>.|TRBJ2-5|TRBV7-2|.
TGTGCCAGCAGCCCAATGGGACGGAACCAAGAGACCCAGTACTTC
CASSPMGRNQETQYF
>.|TRBJ2-4|TRBV9|.
TGTGCCAGCAGCCCCCGGTCGGGGCTCCCCATTCAGTACTTC
CASSPRSGLPIQYF
>.|TRBJ2-3|TRBV5-1|.
TGCGCCAGCAGCTTATTTGGTACTAGCACAGATACGCAGTATTTT
CASSLFGTSTDTQYF
>.|TRBJ2-7|TRBV7-2|few
TGTGCCAGCAGCAATCGGGACGCTGGGCGCTACGAGCAGTACTTC
CASSNRDAGRYEQYF
>.|TRBJ1-5|TRBV27|.
TGTGCCAGCAGCCTGGGACTCTACAATCAGCCCCAGCATTTT
CASSLGLYNQPQHF
>TRBD2|TRBJ2-7|TRBV7-2|.
TGTGCCAGCAGCCGAACTAGCGGGGGGCTCGAGCAGTACTTC
CASSRTSGGLEQYF
>.|TRBJ1-4|TRBV28|.
TGTGCCAGCAGTGATGAAAAACTGTTTTTT
CASSDEKLFF
>TRBD1|TRBJ2-5|TRBV6-6|.
TGTACCGGACAGGGGGCTGCCTTCGAGACCCAGTACTTC
CTGQGAAFETQYF
>.|TRBJ2-7|TRBV12-3/TRBV12-4|.
TGTGCCAGCAGCTCAGAAGCCCACGAGCAGTACTTC
CASSSEAHEQYF
>.|TRBJ1-2|TRBV19|.
TGTGCCAGTAGTATAGGAACCAACCCAAACTATGGCTACACCTTC
CASSIGTNPNYGYTF